The 32 T cell receptor beta chains listed next were all sequenced from one sample in a study of T-cell memory formation after mild COVID-19. One entry per CDR3 protein results from TCRdb running MiXCR on the 5' RACE reads. The sample includes around 450,000 distinct CDR3 sequences, 20% to 25% seen only once; the top ten take roughly 9.7%. Material: PBMCs or a T cell subset sorted from them (not recorded which). The receptors here all came from an adult woman who had mild COVID-19 (a few samples of this study predate the infection). Cell type and time point are not known.

This sequence joins TRBV10-3 and TRBJ2-1; 13 positions match TRBD2. V trimming: 7 bases; J trimming: 1 base; junction bases outside the gene matches: 7. Germline lookup yields CDR1 ENHRY and CDR2 SYGVKD. The CDR3 runs 17 residues. CDR3 DNA: TGTGCCATCATGGAAGGACTAGCGGGAGCATCCTACAATGAGCAGTTCTTC. Translated, it gives CAIMEGLAGASYNEQFF.

This clonotype was seen a handful of times. The chain employs TRBV12-3 or TRBV12-4 and TRBJ1-5; unclear D gene. Trimming left V 4 bases short and J 8 bases short, with 15 bases between. The CDR3 contains 14 residues. The CDR3 DNA reads TGTGCCAGCAGTTCATTCGACCTGCGAGAGCCCCAGCATTTT. Translating it yields CASSSFDLREPQHF.

The rearrangement uses TRBV2 and TRBJ2-1; D is possibly TRBD2 (6 bases). CDR3 length: 22 amino acids. Germline CDR1 and CDR2: SNHLY and FYNNEI. Trimming left V 6 bases short and J 5 bases short, with 38 bases between. The CDR3 region is CASSKRGTSTYYRVVSHNEQFF. CDR3 DNA sequence: TGTGCCAGCAGCAAAAGAGGGACTTCAACCTATTACCGGGTCGTGTCCCACAATGAGCAGTTCTTC.

The chain uses TRBV3-1 and TRBJ1-2; 8 bases are a match to TRBD1. Looked up from germline, CDR1 is LGHDT and CDR2 is YNNKEL (reference sequence). V dropped 6 bases and J dropped 8; count of bases not matched to a gene: 8. This CDR3 is built from 13 residues. The CDR3: CASRPDRGGGYTF. The CDR3 DNA reads TGTGCCAGCAGACCCGACAGGGGAGGAGGCTACACCTTC.

The rearrangement uses TRBV7-2 and TRBJ1-1, with D tentatively TRBD1 (6 bases). V lost 5 bases to trimming and J lost 1 base, with 11 bases between them. Germline CDR1 and CDR2: SGHTA and FQGNSA. The CDR3 is 14 residues long. DNA for the CDR3: TGTGCCAGCAGCCCAAGACAGGCGAACACTGAAGCTTTCTTT. Amino acid sequence: CASSPRQANTEAFF.

The rearrangement links TRBV27 to TRBJ2-2, with D possibly being TRBD2 (6 bases). Trimming cost V 5 bases and J 6 bases, with 16 bases left between them. This CDR3 comprises 15 residues. Germline CDR1 is MNHEY and CDR2 is SMNVEV (reference sequence). The CDR3 reads CASSLEGRVAGELFF. CDR3 sequence (DNA): TGTGCCAGCAGTCTGGAGGGAAGGGTCGCCGGGGAGCTGTTTTTT.

In its sample, this clonotype was seen many times. The V call is TRBV7-6, the J call TRBJ2-5; 7 bases align to TRBD1. Germline assignment: CDR1 SGHVS and CDR2 FNYEAQ. The CDR3 runs to 14 residues. J lost 1 base, V lost 6 bases, and 5 bases had no gene match. The CDR3 sequence is CASSRTGPQETQYF. CDR3 coding DNA: TGTGCCAGCAGTCGGACAGGACCCCAAGAGACCCAGTACTTC.

The genes are TRBV7-2 and TRBJ2-3; D is uncertain. V dropped 6 bases and J dropped 0 bases, with 10 bases sitting between them. In germline, CDR1 is SGHTA, CDR2 FQGNSA. The CDR3 loop spans 14 amino acids. CDR3 residues: CASRTGPSTDTQYF. Written as DNA, the CDR3 is TGTGCCAGCAGGACCGGGCCAAGCACAGATACGCAGTATTTT.

There are many counts of this clonotype. The V call is TRBV7-2, the J call TRBJ2-5; 7 bases align to TRBD2. This CDR3 contains 19 residues. J was trimmed by 4 bases and V by 4 bases; bases with no gene match: 21. Per germline, CDR1 SGHTA and CDR2 FQGNSA. The CDR3 loop reads CASSSPGGTVQGGTETQYF. The CDR3 region has the DNA TGTGCCAGCAGCTCACCGGGGGGTACAGTGCAGGGAGGAACAGAGACCCAGTACTTC.

This clonotype was found a few times. The V call is TRBV12-3 or TRBV12-4, the J call TRBJ2-6; a possible D gene is TRBD2 (6 bases). V lost 2 bases to trimming and J lost 4 bases, with 9 bases between them. This CDR3 spans 15 amino acids. The CDR3 sequence: CASSLRGNGANVLTF. The CDR3 DNA is TGTGCCAGCAGTTTACGGGGGAACGGGGCCAACGTCCTGACTTTC.

The rearrangement uses TRBV2 and TRBJ2-5; 8 nucleotides match TRBD1. This CDR3 spans 13 amino acids. Per germline, CDR1 SNHLY and CDR2 FYNNEI. V trimming: 4 bases; J trimming: 4 bases; junction bases outside the gene matches: 2. This CDR3 is CASSGTGGETQYF. CDR3 nucleotides: TGTGCCAGCAGTGGCACAGGGGGAGAGACCCAGTACTTC.

The J gene is TRBJ2-3, the V gene TRBV7-3; D is unresolved. Between the trimmed V and J ends, which lost 0 bases and 8 bases, there was a span of 12 bases. Germline V gene data show CDR1 as SGHTA and CDR2 as FQGTGA. The CDR3 loop spans 14 amino acids. CDR3 bases: TGTGCCAGCAGCTTAACAGTCGGTGGGATTACGCAGTATTTT. This encodes CASSLTVGGITQYF.

The chain has TRBV9 and TRBJ1-1, with 7 bases fitting TRBD1. This CDR3 has 15 amino acids. V was pared by 4 bases and J by 11 bases, with 17 bases of the junction left unmatched. CDR1 is SGDLS and CDR2 is YYNGEE in the germline V gene. CDR3 sequence reads: CASSPQGGRAVDAFF. The DNA of the CDR3 is TGTGCCAGCAGCCCTCAGGGGGGCAGGGCGGTTGACGCTTTCTTT.

CDR3 loop: CATSSGLAGATREFF. CDR3 DNA: TGTGCCACCAGCAGCGGACTAGCGGGAGCAACCAGGGAGTTCTTC. The V gene is TRBV15, the J gene TRBJ2-1, with 13 positions matching TRBD2. There are 15 residues in the CDR3. After removal of 3 bases from V and 14 bases from J, the junction contained 10 bases not matched to a gene. Germline V gives CDR1 LNHNV, CDR2 YYDKDF (reference sequence).

The genes are TRBV18 and TRBJ2-7; the D is unclear. Germline CDR1 reads KGHSH; CDR2 reads LQKENI. CDR3 size: 14 residues. Between the trimmed V and J ends, which lost 4 bases and 1 base, there was a span of 11 bases. CDR3 nucleotide sequence: TGTGCCAGCTCACTCCCGGACGGATCCTACGAGCAGTACTTC. It translates to CASSLPDGSYEQYF. Complete variable domain (other parts from reference TRBV18 and TRBJ2-7): NAGVMQNPRHLVRRRGQEARLRCSPMKGHSHVYWYRQLPEEGLKFMVYLQKENIIDESGMPKERFSAEFPKEGPSILRIQQVVRGDSAAYFCASSLPDGSYEQYFGPGTRLTVT.

At least ten counts were recorded for this clonotype. The rearrangement joins TRBV5-1 to TRBJ2-7; 9 bases line up with TRBD2. CDR3 size: 14 residues. With 1 base clipped from V and 3 bases from J, the junction kept 2 bases outside the gene matches. Per germline, CDR1 SGHRS and CDR2 YFSETQ. The CDR3: CASSLLAGDYEQYF. The CDR3 region has the DNA TGCGCCAGCAGCTTGTTAGCGGGAGACTACGAGCAGTACTTC. The full variable domain, its missing parts supplied by reference TRBV5-1 and TRBJ2-7, is KAGVTQTPRYLIKTRGQQVTLSCSPISGHRSVSWYQQTPGQGLQFLFEYFSETQRNKGNFPGRFSGRQFSNSRSEMNVSTLELGDSALYLCASSLLAGDYEQYFGPGTRLTVT.

This clonotype was recorded a few times. The V call is TRBV27, the J call TRBJ1-1, with D possibly TRBD1 on 6 matching bases. The CDR3 is 13 residues long. Germline CDR1 and CDR2: MNHEY and SMNVEV (reference sequence). Trimming left V 2 bases short and J 5 bases short, with 9 bases between. The CDR3 sequence: CASSLRGWTEAFF. The CDR3 DNA reads as TGTGCCAGCAGTTTAAGGGGGTGGACTGAAGCTTTCTTT.

This clonotype was detected a few times. V and J are TRBV15 and TRBJ2-2, with 7 bases lining up with TRBD2. This CDR3 is 16 amino acids long. J lost 4 bases, V lost 1 base, and 6 bases had no gene match. In germline, CDR1 is LNHNV, CDR2 YYDKDF (reference sequence). CDR3 region: CATSRGLAGFTGELFF. The CDR3 coding sequence is TGTGCCACCAGCAGAGGACTAGCAGGATTCACCGGGGAGCTGTTTTTT.

J is TRBJ1-1 and V is TRBV15; unclear D gene. Per the germline V gene, CDR1 is LNHNV and CDR2 is YYDKDF (reference sequence). This CDR3 spans 11 amino acids. Trimming removed 2 bases at V and 8 bases at J, with 6 bases between. CDR3 DNA: TGTGCCACCAGCAGACAGCTAGAAGCTTTCTTT. Protein: CATSRQLEAFF.

This clonotype was observed a few times. The rearrangement uses TRBV7-9 and TRBJ1-2; D unresolved. There are 14 residues in the CDR3. The V gene's germline CDR1 is SEHNR and CDR2 FQNEAQ (reference sequence). Deletions cut 3 bases from V and 0 bases from J, with 8 bases between. DNA of the CDR3: TGTGCCAGCAGCTTGGGTGGAGCTAACTATGGCTACACCTTC. Translating it yields CASSLGGANYGYTF.

This clonotype has only a few counts. J is TRBJ2-3 and V is TRBV5-1; 11 nucleotides match TRBD2. Germline values: CDR1 SGHRS, CDR2 YFSETQ. V shed 3 bases, J shed 5 bases, and the junction held 2 bases outside the gene matches. There are 14 residues in the CDR3. The CDR3 DNA reads TGCGCCAGCAGCTGGACTAGCGGGTTAGATACGCAGTATTTT. It specifies CASSWTSGLDTQYF.

DNA for the CDR3: TGTGCCAGCAGCTTAGAGGGGGCCTGGGACGAGCAGTACTTC. Amino acid sequence: CASSLEGAWDEQYF. This chain links TRBV7-9 with TRBJ2-7, with 7 bases identical to TRBD1. Losses at the gene ends were 1 base for V and 5 bases for J; bases not matched to a gene: 5. The CDR3 runs 14 residues. Germline loops: CDR1 SEHNR, CDR2 FQNEAQ (reference sequence).

This clonotype was detected many times. The chain is built from TRBV3-1 and TRBJ1-1; the D is unclear. Germline V gene sequence: CDR1 LGHDT, CDR2 YNNKEL (reference sequence). V dropped 3 bases and J dropped 4 bases, with 9 bases sitting between them. This CDR3 has 13 amino acids. In DNA form, the CDR3 reads TGTGCCAGCAGCCAGGACCAGTTCACTGAAGCTTTCTTT. Amino acid sequence: CASSQDQFTEAFF.

This clonotype occurred a few times. The chain couples TRBV7-9 to TRBJ2-4; 9 nucleotides match TRBD1. V was pared by 4 bases and J by 0 bases, with 4 bases of the junction left unmatched. Germline assignment: CDR1 SEHNR and CDR2 FQNEAQ (reference sequence). This CDR3 contains 16 residues. As DNA, the CDR3 is TGTGCCAGCAGCTACGGACAGGGGATAGCCAAAAACATTCAGTACTTC. It encodes CASSYGQGIAKNIQYF.

V usage is TRBV5-1 and J usage is TRBJ2-3; the D gene is possibly TRBD2 (6 bases). Per the germline V gene, CDR1 is SGHRS and CDR2 is YFSETQ. With 0 bases removed from V and 6 bases from J, the gap between germline ends came to 17 bases. The CDR3 loop spans 16 amino acids. CDR3 DNA: TGCGCCAGCAGCTTGGTGGGGGACTCCGGGGTCGATACGCAGTATTTT. It codes for CASSLVGDSGVDTQYF.

This chain links TRBV20-1 with TRBJ2-5; D might be TRBD1 or TRBD2, each matching 6 bases. V was clipped by 1 base and J by 4 bases, with 10 bases between them. The CDR3 consists of 13 residues. Germline assignment: CDR1 DFQATT and CDR2 SNEGSKA (reference sequence). The DNA of the CDR3 is TGCAGTGCTAGAGCTGGGGGGCGAGAGACCCAGTACTTC. Its translation is CSARAGGRETQYF.

The gene calls are TRBV5-1 and TRBJ2-7, with 8 nucleotides matching TRBD2. Germline lookup yields CDR1 SGHRS and CDR2 YFSETQ. Losses at the gene ends were 0 bases for V and 3 bases for J; bases not matched to a gene: 8. This CDR3 spans 16 amino acids. This CDR3 reads CASSLEVAGGSYEQYF. The CDR3 nucleotides are TGCGCCAGCAGCTTGGAAGTCGCGGGAGGAAGCTACGAGCAGTACTTC.

The rearrangement uses TRBV5-4 and TRBJ2-7, with TRBD2 identical over 7 bases. Germline CDR1 and CDR2: SGHNT and YYREEE (reference sequence). V trimming: 4 bases; J trimming: 3 bases; junction bases outside the gene matches: 10. The CDR3 has 15 residues. The CDR3 DNA reads as TGTGCCAGCAGCCCTGGAGTAGGACTAGTCTACGAGCAGTACTTC. It translates to CASSPGVGLVYEQYF.

Remarks on this clonotype: A read error may explain this, as a much larger clone is one base away. V usage is TRBV7-2 and J usage is TRBJ2-7; D unresolved. The germline V and J ends were trimmed by 4 bases and 4 bases, with 11 bases remaining between them. Germline loops: CDR1 SGHTA, CDR2 FQGNSA. The CDR3 sequence is 13 residues long. CDR3 DNA sequence: TGTGCCAGCAGCTACAACGTAGGTTACGAGCAGTACTTC. Protein product: CASSYNVGYEQYF.

The rearrangement links TRBV28 to TRBJ2-3, with D possibly TRBD2 on 6 matching bases. In germline, CDR1 is MDHEN, CDR2 SYDVKM. The CDR3 runs to 17 residues. Trimming shortened V by 3 bases and J by 6 bases, and 22 bases separated the two germline ends. The CDR3 DNA follows: TGTGCCAGCAGTTTGCCCGGGGACTGGCGGGGAGTGGATACGCAGTATTTT. This encodes CASSLPGDWRGVDTQYF.

This clonotype was seen a handful of times. The J gene is TRBJ1-2, the V gene TRBV29-1, with a possible D match to TRBD1 (5 bases). The CDR3 contains 15 residues. The V end was cut by 0 bases, the J end by 2 bases, with 13 bases between. CDR1 and CDR2 (germline): SQVTM, ANQGSEA. CDR3 amino acids: CSVEDYPRDNYGYTF. DNA of the CDR3: TGCAGCGTTGAAGATTACCCCAGGGACAACTATGGCTACACCTTC.

This clonotype has a handful of counts. The J gene is TRBJ2-1, the V gene TRBV6-6, with D maybe TRBD2 (5 bases). Deletions cut 7 bases from V and 0 bases from J, with 16 bases between. CDR1 is MNHNY and CDR2 is SVGAGI in the germline V gene (reference sequence). This CDR3 has 16 amino acids. The CDR3 sequence is CASIPSAGSSYNEQFF. The CDR3 region has the DNA TGTGCCAGCATCCCCTCGGCGGGTAGCTCCTACAATGAGCAGTTCTTC.